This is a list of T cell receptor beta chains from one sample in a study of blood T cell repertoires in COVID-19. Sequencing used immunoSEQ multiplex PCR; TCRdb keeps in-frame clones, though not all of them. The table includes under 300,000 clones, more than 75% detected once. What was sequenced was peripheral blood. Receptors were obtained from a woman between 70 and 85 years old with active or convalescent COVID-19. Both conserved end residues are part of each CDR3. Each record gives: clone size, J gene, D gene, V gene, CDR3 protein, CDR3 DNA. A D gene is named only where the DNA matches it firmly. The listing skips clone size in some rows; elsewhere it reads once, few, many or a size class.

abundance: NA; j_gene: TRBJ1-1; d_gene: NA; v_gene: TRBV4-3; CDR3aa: CASSQDPSGTEAFF; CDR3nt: TGCGCCAGCAGCCAAGACCCTAGCGGCACTGAAGCTTTCTTT
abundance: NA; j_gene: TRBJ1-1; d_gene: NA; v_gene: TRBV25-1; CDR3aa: CASSELETANTEAFF; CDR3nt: TGTGCCAGCAGTGAATTGGAGACAGCGAACACTGAAGCTTTCTTT
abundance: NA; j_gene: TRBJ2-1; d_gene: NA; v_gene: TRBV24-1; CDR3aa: CATSPPIENYNEQFF; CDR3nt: TGTGCCACCAGCCCGCCAATTGAGAACTACAATGAGCAGTTCTTC
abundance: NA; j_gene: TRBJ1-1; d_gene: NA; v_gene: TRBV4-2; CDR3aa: CASSQGWRGEAFF; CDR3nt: TGTGCCAGCAGCCAAGGGTGGCGGGGTGAAGCTTTCTTT
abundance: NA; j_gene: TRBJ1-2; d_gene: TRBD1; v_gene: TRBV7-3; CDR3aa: CASSPDRGVGYTF; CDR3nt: TGTGCCAGCAGTCCCGACAGGGGTGTCGGCTACACCTTC
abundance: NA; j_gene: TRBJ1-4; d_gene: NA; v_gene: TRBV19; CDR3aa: CASSTKGATNEKLFF; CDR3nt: TGTGCCAGTAGTACGAAAGGAGCAACTAATGAAAAACTGTTTTTT
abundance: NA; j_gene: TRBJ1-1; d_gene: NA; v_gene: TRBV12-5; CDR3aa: CASGRLGGTEAFF; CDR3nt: TGTGCTAGTGGTCGGCTAGGAGGAACTGAAGCTTTCTTT
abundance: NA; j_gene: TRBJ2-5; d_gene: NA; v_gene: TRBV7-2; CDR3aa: CASSLLETQYF; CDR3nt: TGTGCCAGCAGCTTACTCGAGACCCAGTACTTC
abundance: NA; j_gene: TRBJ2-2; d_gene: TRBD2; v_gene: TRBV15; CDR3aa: CATSKRGGRSGELFF; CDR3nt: TGTGCCACCAGCAAGCGGGGGGGGAGATCCGGGGAGCTGTTTTTT
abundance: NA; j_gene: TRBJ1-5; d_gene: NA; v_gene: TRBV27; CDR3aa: CASSFNDQPQHF; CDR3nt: TGTGCCAGCAGTTTCAATGATCAGCCCCAGCATTTT
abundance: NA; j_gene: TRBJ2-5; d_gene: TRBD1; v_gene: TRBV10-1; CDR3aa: CASSSAGTGQETQYF; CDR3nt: TGCGCCAGCAGTTCGGCCGGGACAGGGCAAGAGACCCAGTACTTC
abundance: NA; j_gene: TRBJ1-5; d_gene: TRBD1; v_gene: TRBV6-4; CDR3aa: CASSPDRGNQPQHF; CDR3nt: TGTGCCAGCAGTCCCGACAGGGGCAATCAGCCCCAGCATTTT
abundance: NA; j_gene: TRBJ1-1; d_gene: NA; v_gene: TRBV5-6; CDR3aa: CASSLNRQLAFF; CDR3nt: TGTGCCAGCAGCTTGAATAGACAATTAGCTTTCTTT
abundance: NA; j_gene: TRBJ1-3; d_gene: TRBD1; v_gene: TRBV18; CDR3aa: CASTGLRTGENSGNTIYF; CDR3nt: TGTGCCAGTACCGGGTTAAGGACAGGGGAAAACTCTGGAAACACCATATATTTT
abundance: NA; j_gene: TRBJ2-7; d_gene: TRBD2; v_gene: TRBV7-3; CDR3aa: CASSTYSGGLHF; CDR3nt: TGTGCCAGCAGTACTTACAGCGGGGGGCTTCACTTC
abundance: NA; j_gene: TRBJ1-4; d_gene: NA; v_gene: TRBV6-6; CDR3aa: CASSAHQGGGELFF; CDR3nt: TGTGCCAGCAGCGCTCACCAGGGCGGGGGTGAACTGTTTTTT
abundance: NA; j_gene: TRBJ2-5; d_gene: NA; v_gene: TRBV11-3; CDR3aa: CASSLGVKETQYF; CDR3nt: TGTGCCAGCAGCTTGGGAGTCAAAGAGACCCAGTACTTC
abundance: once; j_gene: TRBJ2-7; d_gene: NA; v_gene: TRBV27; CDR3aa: CASSSSWEQYF; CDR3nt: TGTGCCAGCAGTTCAAGCTGGGAGCAGTACTTC
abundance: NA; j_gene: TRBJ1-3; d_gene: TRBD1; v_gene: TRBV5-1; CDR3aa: CASSFLGQGASGNTIYF; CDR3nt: TGCGCCAGCAGCTTTCTAGGACAGGGAGCATCTGGAAACACCATATATTTT
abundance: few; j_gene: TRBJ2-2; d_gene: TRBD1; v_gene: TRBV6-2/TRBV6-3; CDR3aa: CASSYSQGQANTGELFF; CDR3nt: TGTGCCAGCAGTTACTCCCAGGGACAGGCGAACACCGGGGAGCTGTTTTTT
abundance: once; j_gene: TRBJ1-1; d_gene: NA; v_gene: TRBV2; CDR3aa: CASSSGYEAFF; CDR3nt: TGTGCCAGCAGTTCAGGCTATGAAGCTTTCTTT
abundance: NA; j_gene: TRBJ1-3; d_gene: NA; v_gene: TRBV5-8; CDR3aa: CASSLLAWSSGNTIYF; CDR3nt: TGTGCCAGCAGCTTGTTGGCCTGGAGCTCTGGAAACACCATATATTTT
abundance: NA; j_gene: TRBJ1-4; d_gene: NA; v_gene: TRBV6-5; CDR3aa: CASRSQGGFGLFF; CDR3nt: TGTGCCAGCAGATCTCAGGGAGGATTCGGACTGTTTTTT
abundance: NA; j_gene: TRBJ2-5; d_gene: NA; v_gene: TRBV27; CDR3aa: CASSPRGGRGRETQYF; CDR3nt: TGTGCCAGCAGTCCGAGGGGGGGGCGAGGGAGAGAGACCCAGTACTTC
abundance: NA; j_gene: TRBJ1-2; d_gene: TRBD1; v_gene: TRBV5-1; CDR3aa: CASSFQGVNYGYTF; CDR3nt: TGCGCCAGCAGCTTCCAGGGGGTAAACTATGGCTACACCTTC
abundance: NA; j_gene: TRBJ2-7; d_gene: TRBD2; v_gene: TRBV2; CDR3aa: CASRVAGGHGEQYF; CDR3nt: TGTGCCAGCAGGGTAGCGGGGGGCCACGGCGAGCAGTACTTC
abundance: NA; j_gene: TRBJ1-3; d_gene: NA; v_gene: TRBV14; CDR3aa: CASSRHSPSSGNTIYF; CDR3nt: TGTGCCAGCAGCCGACACAGTCCATCCTCTGGAAACACCATATATTTT
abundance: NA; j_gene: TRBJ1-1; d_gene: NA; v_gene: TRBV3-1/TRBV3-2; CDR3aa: CASSRTRSTEAFF; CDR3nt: TGTGCCAGCAGCCGTACTCGGTCTACTGAAGCTTTCTTT
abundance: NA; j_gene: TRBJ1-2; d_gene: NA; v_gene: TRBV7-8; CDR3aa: CASSPTVNYGYTF; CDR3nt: TGTGCCAGCAGCCCGACAGTAAACTATGGCTACACCTTC
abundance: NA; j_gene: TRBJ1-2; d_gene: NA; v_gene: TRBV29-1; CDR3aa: CSVEDGTSANYGYTF; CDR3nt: TGCAGCGTTGAAGACGGGACATCTGCTAACTATGGCTACACCTTC
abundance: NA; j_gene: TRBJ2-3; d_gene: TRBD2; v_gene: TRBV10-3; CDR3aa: CATGASGTSTDTQYF; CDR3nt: TGTGCCACCGGGGCGAGCGGGACTAGCACAGATACGCAGTATTTT
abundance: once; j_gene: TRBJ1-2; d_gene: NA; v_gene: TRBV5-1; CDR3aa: CASSTRQGNYGYTF; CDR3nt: TGCGCCAGCAGCACCCGGCAGGGTAACTATGGCTACACCTTC
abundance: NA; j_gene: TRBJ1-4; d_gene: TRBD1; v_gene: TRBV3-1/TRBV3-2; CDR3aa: CASSQDLLFRTGSEKLFF; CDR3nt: TGTGCCAGCAGCCAAGATCTTCTGTTCAGGACAGGGAGTGAAAAACTGTTTTTT
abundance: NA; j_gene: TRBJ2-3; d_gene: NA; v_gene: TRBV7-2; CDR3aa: CASSQWGGALTDTQYF; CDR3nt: TGTGCCAGCAGCCAATGGGGGGGGGCCCTCACAGATACGCAGTATTTT
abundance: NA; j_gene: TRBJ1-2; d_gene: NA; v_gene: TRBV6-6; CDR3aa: CASRDPGSGYTF; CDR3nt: TGTGCCAGCAGGGACCCGGGATCCGGCTACACCTTC
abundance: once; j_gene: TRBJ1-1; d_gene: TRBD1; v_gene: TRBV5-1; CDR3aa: CASSLGQGLNTEAFF; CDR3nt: TGCGCCAGCAGCCTGGGACAGGGCCTTAACACTGAAGCTTTCTTT
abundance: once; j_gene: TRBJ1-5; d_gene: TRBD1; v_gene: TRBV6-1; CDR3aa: CASSEAPGQGNQPQHF; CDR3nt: TGTGCCAGCAGTGAAGCCCCGGGACAGGGTAATCAGCCCCAGCATTTT
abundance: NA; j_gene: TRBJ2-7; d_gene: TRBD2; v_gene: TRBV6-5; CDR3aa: CASTRGAAGGYEQYF; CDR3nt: TGTGCCAGCACCCGAGGGGCTGCGGGGGGATACGAGCAGTACTTC
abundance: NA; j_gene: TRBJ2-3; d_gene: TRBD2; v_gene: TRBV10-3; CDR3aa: CAIRVTGGADTQYF; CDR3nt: TGTGCCATCAGGGTAACGGGGGGGGCGGATACGCAGTATTTT
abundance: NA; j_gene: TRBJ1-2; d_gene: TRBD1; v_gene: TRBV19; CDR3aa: CASQEQGSHGYTF; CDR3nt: TGTGCCAGTCAAGAACAGGGGAGTCATGGCTACACCTTC
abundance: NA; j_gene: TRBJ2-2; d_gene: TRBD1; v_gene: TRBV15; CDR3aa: CATSGRGRTGELFF; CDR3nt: TGTGCCACCAGTGGCAGGGGGCGCACCGGGGAGCTGTTTTTT
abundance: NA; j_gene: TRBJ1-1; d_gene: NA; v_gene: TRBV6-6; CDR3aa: CASSYGLGDEAFF; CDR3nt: TGTGCCAGCAGTTACGGGTTGGGCGATGAAGCTTTCTTT
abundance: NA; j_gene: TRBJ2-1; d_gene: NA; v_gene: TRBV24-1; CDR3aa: CATSDLLHNEQFF; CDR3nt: TGTGCCACCAGTGATTTGCTTCACAATGAGCAGTTCTTC
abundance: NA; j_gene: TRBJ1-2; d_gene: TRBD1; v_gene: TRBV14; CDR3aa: CASRPSGGNGYTF; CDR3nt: TGTGCCAGCAGACCCTCAGGGGGCAATGGCTACACCTTC
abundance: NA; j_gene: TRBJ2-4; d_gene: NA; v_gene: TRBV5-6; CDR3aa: CASSFIEVADIQYF; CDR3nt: TGTGCCAGCAGCTTCATCGAGGTGGCGGACATTCAGTACTTC
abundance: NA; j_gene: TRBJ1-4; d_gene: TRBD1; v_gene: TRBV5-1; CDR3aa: CASSLDGQGGNEKLFF; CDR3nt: TGCGCCAGCAGCTTGGATGGACAGGGCGGTAATGAAAAACTGTTTTTT
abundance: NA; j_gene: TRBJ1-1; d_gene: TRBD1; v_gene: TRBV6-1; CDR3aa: CASSEMGTANTEAFF; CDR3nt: TGTGCCAGCAGTGAGATGGGGACAGCAAACACTGAAGCTTTCTTT
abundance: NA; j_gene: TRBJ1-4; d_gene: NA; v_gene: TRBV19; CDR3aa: CASSIAGLTNEKLFF; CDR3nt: TGTGCCAGTAGTATCGCAGGGTTAACTAATGAAAAACTGTTTTTT
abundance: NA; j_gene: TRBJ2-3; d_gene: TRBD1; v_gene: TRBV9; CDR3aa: CASNTGTGGSDTQYF; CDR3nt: TGTGCCAGCAACACCGGGACAGGGGGCTCAGATACGCAGTATTTT
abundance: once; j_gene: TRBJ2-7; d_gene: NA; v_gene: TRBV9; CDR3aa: CASSVGGGVSYEQYF; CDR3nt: TGTGCCAGCAGCGTGGGTGGGGGCGTATCCTACGAGCAGTACTTC
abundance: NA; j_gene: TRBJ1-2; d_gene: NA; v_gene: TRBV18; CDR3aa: CASSPIVTAANYGYTF; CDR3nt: TGTGCCAGCTCACCTATCGTTACAGCCGCTAACTATGGCTACACCTTC
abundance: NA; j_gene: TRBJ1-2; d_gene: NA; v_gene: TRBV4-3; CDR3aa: CASSQDRTKMLAGYTF; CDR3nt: TGCGCCAGCAGCCAAGATAGGACTAAGATGTTGGCCGGCTACACCTTC
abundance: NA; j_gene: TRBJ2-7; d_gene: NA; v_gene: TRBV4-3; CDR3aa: CASSPGVGGTYEQYF; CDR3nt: TGCGCCAGCAGCCCTGGAGTAGGCGGGACCTACGAGCAGTACTTC
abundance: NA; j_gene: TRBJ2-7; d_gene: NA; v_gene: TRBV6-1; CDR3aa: CASSETGELYEQYF; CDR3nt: TGTGCCAGCAGTGAGACGGGGGAACTCTACGAGCAGTACTTC